These 7 T cell receptor beta chains came from one sample sequenced in a study of identical twins. Each CDR3 protein is one row after TCRdb ran MiXCR on the 5' RACE reads. The sample holds 400,000 to 550,000 distinct CDR3 sequences; around 20% are singletons and the top ten take 0.91%. This sample was also put to use in a study of T cells expressing NK-cell markers.

Sample: CD4+ T cells sorted from blood. The receptors originated from a woman aged 18-29 years in good health.

There are many counts of this clonotype. The chain is built from TRBV4-3 and TRBJ1-2; no firm D call. Trimming cost V 2 bases and J 0 bases, with 10 bases left between them. The CDR3 is 15 amino acids. Germline CDR1 LGHNA, CDR2 YSLEER. CDR3 residues: CASSQSHGTNYGYTF. The CDR3 DNA is TGCGCCAGCAGCCAATCCCACGGTACTAACTATGGCTACACCTTC.

This chain joins TRBV9 and TRBJ1-3; D unresolved. CDR1 SGDLS and CDR2 YYNGEE come from the germline V gene. V was clipped by 3 bases and J by 4 bases, with 8 bases between them. CDR3 length: 13 amino acids. The DNA of the CDR3 is TGTGCCAGCAGCGGGGATTTGGGAAACACCATATATTTT. The encoded protein is CASSGDLGNTIYF. Full variable domain (outside the CDR3, taken from reference TRBV9 and TRBJ1-3): DSGVTQTPKHLITATGQRVTLRCSPRSGDLSVYWYQQSLDQGLQFLIQYYNGEERAKGNILERFSAQQFPDLHSELNLSSLELGDSALYFCASSGDLGNTIYFGEGSWLTVV.

V is TRBV20-1 and J is TRBJ1-6, with D possibly being TRBD1 (6 bases). Germline V lookup: CDR1 DFQATT, CDR2 SNEGSKA (reference sequence). The CDR3 has 13 residues. Trimming cost V 4 bases and J 10 bases, with 14 bases left between them. In nucleotides, the CDR3 is TGCAGTGCTATCTTACAGGGTGGGTCACCCCTCCACTTT. Translation gives CSAILQGGSPLHF.

In its sample, this clonotype was seen many times. The chain couples TRBV5-1 to TRBJ2-3; D is unclear. The CDR3 loop spans 12 amino acids. Per germline, CDR1 SGHRS and CDR2 YFSETQ. The V and J ends lost 3 bases and 2 bases respectively, with 4 bases between them. The CDR3 loop reads CASSSTTDTQYF. The CDR3 DNA is TGCGCCAGCAGCTCTACCACAGATACGCAGTATTTT.

The chain carries TRBV20-1 and TRBJ2-5; 8 bases fit TRBD2. CDR1 DFQATT and CDR2 SNEGSKA come from the germline V gene (reference sequence). The CDR3 covers 15 residues. The V and J ends lost 6 bases and 6 bases, in that order; junction bases with no gene match: 15. The CDR3 nucleotides are TGCAGTGCGCAACAACCGGGACTAGAGCGGCAGACCCAGTACTTC. Translated, it gives CSAQQPGLERQTQYF.

J is TRBJ2-2 and V is TRBV4-3; D is undetermined. CDR1 LGHNA and CDR2 YSLEER come from the germline V gene. V was shortened by 5 bases and J by 4 bases, with 8 bases between the two germline ends. The CDR3 totals 13 residues. CDR3 loop: CASSGKGTGELFF. As DNA, the CDR3 is TGCGCCAGCAGCGGGAAGGGCACCGGGGAGCTGTTTTTT.

The table lists this clonotype with a few counts. The chain couples TRBV5-1 to TRBJ2-3; perhaps TRBD2 as D (5 bases). The CDR3 length is 14 residues. The V end was cut by 0 bases, the J end by 4 bases, with 9 bases between. The germline CDR1 and CDR2 sequences are SGHRS and YFSETQ. The CDR3 DNA reads as TGCGCCAGCAGCTTGGATGCCGGGGCAGATACGCAGTATTTT. It yields the protein CASSLDAGADTQYF. Full variable domain (missing parts from reference TRBV5-1 and TRBJ2-3): KAGVTQTPRYLIKTRGQQVTLSCSPISGHRSVSWYQQTPGQGLQFLFEYFSETQRNKGNFPGRFSGRQFSNSRSEMNVSTLELGDSALYLCASSLDAGADTQYFGPGTRLTVL.